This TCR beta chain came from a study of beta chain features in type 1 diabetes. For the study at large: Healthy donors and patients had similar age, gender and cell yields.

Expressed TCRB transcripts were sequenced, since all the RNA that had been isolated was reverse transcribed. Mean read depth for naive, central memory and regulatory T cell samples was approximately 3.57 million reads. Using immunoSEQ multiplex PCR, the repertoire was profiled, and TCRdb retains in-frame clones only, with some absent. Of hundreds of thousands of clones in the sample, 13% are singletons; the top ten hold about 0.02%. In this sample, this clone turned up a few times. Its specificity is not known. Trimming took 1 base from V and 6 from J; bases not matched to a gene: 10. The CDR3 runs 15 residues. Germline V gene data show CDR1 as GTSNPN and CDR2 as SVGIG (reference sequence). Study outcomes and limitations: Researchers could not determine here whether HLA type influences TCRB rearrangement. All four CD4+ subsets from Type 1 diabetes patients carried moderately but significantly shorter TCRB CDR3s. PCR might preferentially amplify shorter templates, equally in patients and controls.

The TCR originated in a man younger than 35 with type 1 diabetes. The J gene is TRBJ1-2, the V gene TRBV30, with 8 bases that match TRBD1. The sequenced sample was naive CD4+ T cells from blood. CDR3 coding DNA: TGTGCCTGGAGTGACCCGCAGGGGGCGGTCAATGGCTACACCTTC. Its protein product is CAWSDPQGAVNGYTF.